This T cell receptor beta chain was found in a study of identical twins (dated by TCRdb to the mid-2010s). Background for the entire study: The study deep-sequenced TCR alpha and beta repertoires from monozygotic twins, unrelated adults of various ages and cord blood to test whether fetal clonotypes persist. To rule out contamination, replicate twin experiments were performed at different times with different library preparation protocols.

This clonotype has more than one count but fewer than ten. No cognate antigen has been identified for it. No much larger clonotype is one base removed from it; base qualities were not supplied. The germline V gene (reference sequence) specifies DFQATT as CDR1 and SNEGSKA as CDR2. The CDR3 sequence holds 19 residues, the cysteine and phenylalanine included. The DNA shown is the 57-base CDR3, in frame from base 1. Trimming removed 3 bases from V and 4 bases from J; the gene matches leave 13 bases unexplained. Broader findings and caveats from the paper: Compared with coincidental sharing between unrelated individuals, out-of-frame TCR alpha sequences shared between twins had an excess of sequences with low generation probability. Excess twin sharing in beta out-of-frame sequences was weaker because fewer shared sequences lowered the signal-to-noise ratio. Fewer insertions were carried by abundant cord blood beta clonotypes; a weaker similar trend was observed in young adult naive repertoires, while no such trend was observed in memory repertoires. In monozygotic twins, recombination models systematically underestimated out-of-frame TCR alpha sharing, but the models matched the sharing seen between unrelated individuals. Because the same donors could not be followed over many years, the conclusions depended on cross-sectional statistical analysis. Zero-insertion analyses could be partly confounded by invariant T cells such as MAIT and iNKT, although diverse VJ usage argued against such confounding for most clonotypes.

Every donor in the study was a healthy Caucasian. The twin cohort comprised three pairs of female monozygotic twins, all aged roughly 18 to 30 years. Positive isolation kits from Invitrogen were used to isolate the CD4+ and CD8+ T cell populations. The library was obtained by 5' RACE. Sequencer: Illumina HiSeq 2000. Template switching added a universal primer binding site, and the final cDNA carried a unique molecular identifier that allowed TCR cDNA molecules to be counted accurately. Specific primers in the conserved constant-segment region were used to synthesize first-strand cDNA for TCR alpha and beta chains. To control for contamination, each cDNA library was double barcoded with a SMART-Mk sample barcode plus Illumina barcodes. TruSeq adapter sequences along with Illumina sample barcodes were introduced in two successive PCR steps. Sequencing of the TCR alpha and beta cDNA libraries was done on the Illumina HiSeq platform using custom primers. The authors' pipeline ran thus. Unique molecular identifiers were extracted from raw reads with MiGEC, and CDR3 positions were determined with MiXCR. For each individual, recombination models were inferred using an EM algorithm with the repgenHMM and IGoR tools. Shared clonotype analysis was performed with the tcR package in R, normalizing sharing by the product of cloneset sizes. To study raw recombination without the effects of thymic and clonal selection, out-of-frame nonproductive sequences were analyzed. TCRdb reprocessed the public reads (quality trimming at Q25 with fastp, clone calling with MiXCR) and kept in-frame beta chains. Each record represents a unique CDR3 protein, reported with the most common genes and DNA among its rows. The V and J calls and clone size are TCRdb's, not the authors'. The sample yields about 530,000 distinct CDR3 sequences; around 22% were counted once. About 0.5% of the sample belongs to the ten largest clones.

These same data were also listed under a study on yellow fever vaccine responses in identical twins. As the second paper documents: The T cell response to vaccination in identical twins was reported by the authors to appear partly convergent and partly personalized. In the study, vaccine-responding T cell clones were precisely tracked in identical twins.

The source material was CD4+ T cells sorted from blood. The chain joins TRBV20-1 to TRBJ2-2, and TRBD2 matches 14 of the central bases. The clonotype was recovered from a young woman in good health. The CDR3 loop reads CSASPPAGTSGGGTGELFF. The DNA is as follows: TGCAGTGCTAGTCCCCCCGCCGGGACTAGCGGGGGTGGCACCGGGGAGCTGTTTTTT.